The sample holds one count of the clone carrying this T cell receptor beta chain. Antigen specificity is unknown. This specimen belongs to a study of Ad26.COV2.S vaccination and SARS-CoV-2 variants. Findings of the study overall: Similar non-spike TCR breadth was observed in recipients of vaccine and of placebo.

Clones were read by immunoSEQ multiplex PCR, and TCRdb kept only the in-frame ones, dropping some. The data contain roughly 380,000 clones, 80% to 90% of them seen just once; the ten biggest clones take up 3% to 4%. Trimming left V 11 bases short and J 7 bases short, with 18 bases between. This CDR3 has 13 residues. Germline V CDR1 and CDR2: SNHLY, FYNNEI. The treatment is: some 20 received Ad26.COV2.S at low or high dose, single or two shots; several received placebo; per-sample allocation not given. The samples date from day 63 after the first vaccine or placebo injection. The donor's status was that of an adult aged 18-55 years in Boston.

The material was peripheral blood, obtained in a trial of Ad26.COV2.S vaccine versus placebo. The rearrangement joins TRBV2 to TRBJ2-1; D call uncertain. This TCR was recovered from a person between 18 and 65 years old who received the Ad26.COV2.S COVID-19 vaccine or a placebo. The CDR3, as DNA: TGTGCCTCTCCGCGGCCAGGTCGAAATGAGCAGTTCTTC. This gives the protein CASPRPGRNEQFF.